These 12 T cell receptor beta chains came from one sample sequenced in a study of cytotoxic CD8 clonotypes in ibrutinib-treated CLL. Profiled with immunoSEQ multiplex PCR; TCRdb holds only in-frame clones, not every one. The sample consists of about 120,000 clones, 45% to 65% of them appearing once. The input for sequencing was PBMCs, taken after 24 months of ibrutinib treatment. The receptors derive from a human donor with chronic lymphocytic leukemia.

This clone has only a few counts. The V call is TRBV28, the J call TRBJ2-5, with 7 bases aligning to TRBD1. CDR3 length: 14 amino acids. Germline V gene data show CDR1 as MDHEN and CDR2 as SYDVKM. The V gene end was trimmed by 4 bases and the J gene end by 4 bases; junction bases not matched to a gene: 6. CDR3 sequence reads: CASSSPTGPETQYF. CDR3 bases: TGTGCCAGCAGTTCCCCGACAGGGCCAGAGACCCAGTACTTC.

The chain carries TRBV25-1 and TRBJ2-6; 8 positions agree with TRBD1. Germline V gives CDR1 MGHDK, CDR2 SYGVNS. After removal of 1 base from V and 9 bases from J, the junction contained 2 bases not matched to a gene. This CDR3 is built from 14 residues. The CDR3 is CASSEFGQGNVLTF. CDR3 bases: TGTGCCAGCAGTGAATTCGGACAGGGCAACGTCCTGACTTTC.

This chain joins TRBV29-1 and TRBJ1-1; D is perhaps TRBD1 (6 bases). V shed 4 bases and J shed 4 bases, with 10 bases lying between them. CDR1 is SQVTM, CDR2 ANQGSEA, per germline. The length of the CDR3 is 12 residues. This chain's CDR3 is CSVAGDGTEAFF. CDR3 sequence (DNA): TGCAGCGTTGCAGGGGATGGCACTGAAGCTTTCTTT.

The chain is built from TRBV7-3 and TRBJ2-7; D is uncertain. CDR1 SGHTA and CDR2 FQGTGA come from the germline V gene. V was trimmed by 8 bases and J by 0 bases, leaving 2 bases between them. CDR3 length: 10 amino acids. The CDR3 sequence is CASASYEQYF. CDR3 sequence (DNA): TGTGCCAGCGCCTCCTACGAGCAGTACTTC.

The V call is TRBV7-2, the J call TRBJ2-3; D is unresolved. The CDR3 is 16 amino acids. Trimming pared 5 bases from V and 2 bases from J, leaving 17 bases between. Germline CDR1 is SGHTA and CDR2 is FQGNSA. CDR3 in DNA: TGTGCCAGCAGCCCTAGTGCCATTCTCAACACAGATACGCAGTATTTT. Translated, it gives CASSPSAILNTDTQYF.

This clone was seen a few times. V and J are TRBV29-1 and TRBJ2-7; D perhaps matches TRBD2 (5 bases). CDR3 length: 12 residues. Germline lookup yields CDR1 SQVTM and CDR2 ANQGSEA. Trimming cost V 5 bases and J 6 bases, with 14 bases left between them. CDR3 nucleotides: TGCAGCGTTAATCGGGGATCTGGCGAGCAGTACTTC. It specifies CSVNRGSGEQYF.

This chain joins TRBV19 and TRBJ1-1; D perhaps matches TRBD1 (6 bases). V lost 0 bases and J 8 bases, leaving 16 bases between the germline ends. Germline loops: CDR1 LNHDA, CDR2 SQIVND (reference sequence). The CDR3 spans 15 residues. CDR3 residues: CASSIDGAGAAEAFF. CDR3 DNA sequence: TGTGCCAGTAGTATAGACGGGGCAGGGGCTGCAGAAGCTTTCTTT. Using reference TRBV19 and TRBJ1-1 for the parts outside the CDR3, the full variable domain is DGGITQSPKYLFRKEGQNVTLSCEQNLNHDAMYWYRQDPGQGLRLIYYSQIVNDFQKGDIAEGYSVSREKKESFPLTVTSAQKNPTAFYLCASSIDGAGAAEAFFGQGTRLTVV.

The chain has TRBV29-1 and TRBJ2-5, with D possibly being TRBD1 or TRBD2 (5 bases each). Trimming took off 3 bases at V and 4 bases at J, with 12 bases between the two ends. The CDR3 contains 13 residues. The germline CDR1 and CDR2 sequences are SQVTM and ANQGSEA. The DNA for the CDR3 is TGCAGCGTTGATCCCCCAGGGAGAGAGACCCAGTACTTC. The encoded protein is CSVDPPGRETQYF.

The rearrangement links TRBV4-1 to TRBJ2-1; TRBD2 might be the D (5 bases). V shed 0 bases and J shed 9 bases, with 15 bases lying between them. CDR1 is MGHRA, CDR2 YSYEKL, per germline. This CDR3 is 15 amino acids long. The CDR3 region is CASSQEFPSRSEQFF. The DNA of the CDR3 is TGCGCCAGCAGCCAAGAGTTCCCTAGCAGGAGTGAGCAGTTCTTC.

The chain recombines TRBV19 with TRBJ2-7; possible D gene TRBD1, 6 bases. The CDR3 covers 13 residues. The ends were cut back, 3 bases at V and 3 bases at J, with 9 bases in the middle. Germline CDR1 is LNHDA and CDR2 is SQIVND (reference sequence). This CDR3 is CASSIGRGYEQYF. The CDR3 nucleotides are TGTGCCAGTAGTATCGGCAGGGGCTACGAGCAGTACTTC. The entire variable domain, with the rest obtained from reference TRBV19 and TRBJ2-7, is as follows: DGGITQSPKYLFRKEGQNVTLSCEQNLNHDAMYWYRQDPGQGLRLIYYSQIVNDFQKGDIAEGYSVSREKKESFPLTVTSAQKNPTAFYLCASSIGRGYEQYFGPGTRLTVT.

This clone was seen a single time. The chain recombines TRBV30 with TRBJ1-1, with 9 bases lining up with TRBD1. The CDR3 spans 13 residues. V shed 4 bases and J 5 bases; nucleotides not matched to a gene: 5. The V gene's germline CDR1 is GTSNPN and CDR2 SVGIG (reference sequence). CDR3 DNA sequence: TGTGCCTGGACAAGACAGGGGGGGACTGAAGCTTTCTTT. Its translation is CAWTRQGGTEAFF.

V is TRBV30 and J is TRBJ2-3, with a weak D call TRBD1 (7 bases). V lost 2 bases and J 1 base, leaving 10 bases between the germline ends. The germline gives CDR1 GTSNPN, CDR2 SVGIG (reference sequence). The CDR3 runs 14 residues. DNA for the CDR3: TGTGCCTGGAGTCAGGGGGAGGGCACAGATACGCAGTATTTT. This sequence encodes CAWSQGEGTDTQYF.